The entry that follows covers one T cell receptor beta chain sequence. The antigen is not known. At 300,000 to 350,000 cells each, triplicate sorts were carried out for each CD8+ T cell subset. Those CD8+ T cells considered naive were CD45RO-CCR7+CD27+CD95-. cDNA libraries for TRB were generated by 5' RACE incorporating UMI labels. TCRdb reprocessed the 5' RACE reads; each CDR3 protein has one entry and no DNA is given. The repertoire table contains about 150,000 distinct CDR3 sequences. This CDR3 region has 14 residues. The data stem from a study of CXCR3-negative and CXCR3-positive naive CD8 T cells. Background on the study: Sequencing gave about 150 million TRB reads overall, about 1.5 +/- 0.3 million per library.

Whole-study results and caveats: When CXCR3-positive naive cells were set against CXCR3-negative naive cells, the former had more hydrophobic TRB CDR3s. High diversity, comparable across both naive subsets, contrasted with much lower diversity in memory CD8+ cells.

The chain links TRBV21-1 to TRBJ2-7; TCRdb gives TRBD2 as the D gene, but with no DNA this cannot be confirmed. TRBV21-1 counts as a pseudogene. The TCR was taken from a human donor in good health. Some clones in this sample may be carry-over from other donors' samples. Sequences were obtained from naive CXCR3+ CD8+ T cells from blood. Subset given: CD45RO-CCR7+CD27+CD95- naive CD8+ T cells expressing CXCR3 (TNR3+). This CDR3 reads CASPGLADAYEQYF.